These 12 T cell receptor beta chains were all obtained from the same sample, sequenced in a study of shared clonotypes between healthy human individuals. The data were produced by immunoSEQ multiplex PCR, yet TCRdb's version contains in-frame clones alone and is incomplete. The data show approximately 720,000 clones, about 90% seen once. CD45RO-negative cells were positively selected for CCR7, leaving out terminally differentiated effector memory CD45RA+ cells. The sample comprised naive CD8+ T cells sorted from blood. The receptors were sampled from a man aged 25-45 years in good health.

The V and J genes are TRBV19 and TRBJ2-1; 11 nucleotides line up with TRBD2. The CDR3 loop spans 16 amino acids. Germline CDR1 LNHDA, CDR2 SQIVND (reference sequence). V trimming: 5 bases; J trimming: 8 bases; junction bases outside the gene matches: 11. The CDR3 DNA is TGTGCCAGTAGTGGACGTAGCGGGAGGGCCGTCGATGAGCAGTTCTTC. Translated: CASSGRSGRAVDEQFF.

This chain connects TRBV2 to TRBJ2-5; the D call may be TRBD1 or TRBD2 (5 bases each). The CDR3 loop spans 16 amino acids. With 6 bases removed from V and 3 bases from J, the gap between germline ends came to 20 bases. CDR1 and CDR2 from the germline V gene are SNHLY and FYNNEI. The CDR3, as DNA: TGTGCCAGCAGGGGGGATTCGAGGAAGATGAAAGAGACCCAGTACTTC. It yields the protein CASRGDSRKMKETQYF.

The chain combines TRBV18 with TRBJ1-5; D gene uncertain. The length of the CDR3 is 13 residues. The ends were cut back, 4 bases at V and 5 bases at J, with 9 bases in the middle. Germline V CDR1 and CDR2: KGHSH, LQKENI. The CDR3 region has the DNA TGTGCCAGCTCACAAAACAACCATCAGCCCCAGCATTTT. Translation gives CASSQNNHQPQHF.

Concerning this clone: Other nucleotide sequences in the sample specify the same CDR3. The chain is built from TRBV30 and TRBJ2-3; the D is unclear. Germline lookup yields CDR1 GTSNPN and CDR2 SVGIG (reference sequence). The CDR3 runs to 12 residues. V was clipped by 0 bases and J by 6 bases, with 7 bases between them. DNA for the CDR3: TGTGCCTGGAGTGTATTAGCCGATACGCAGTATTTT. Translated: CAWSVLADTQYF.

The table lists this clone with a count of one. This rearrangement joins TRBV15 to TRBJ2-3, with 9 nucleotides matching TRBD1. CDR3 length: 19 amino acids. CDR1 is LNHNV and CDR2 is YYDKDF in the germline V gene (reference sequence). J lost 4 bases, V lost 3 bases, and 17 bases had no gene match. CDR3 sequence: CATSSPRPTTGGIADTQYF. Written as DNA, the CDR3 is TGTGCCACCAGCAGTCCCCGGCCAACGACAGGGGGAATCGCAGATACGCAGTATTTT.

The table lists this clone with a few counts. The V and J genes are TRBV7-9 and TRBJ2-1, with D tentatively TRBD2 (6 bases). This CDR3 is 12 amino acids long. Germline CDR1 SEHNR, CDR2 FQNEAQ (reference sequence). V lost 6 bases and J lost 8, with 11 bases in between. The CDR3 DNA reads as TGTGCCAGCAGACGAGGGGAGGATGAGCAGTTCTTC. It encodes CASRRGEDEQFF. The full variable domain, with the rest looked up from reference TRBV7-9 and TRBJ2-1, is DTGVSQNPRHKITKRGQNVTFRCDPISEHNRLYWYRQTLGQGPEFLTYFQNEAQLEKSRLLSDRFSAERPKGSFSTLEIQRTEQGDSAMYLCASRRGEDEQFFGPGTRLTVL.

V gene TRBV5-5 combines with J gene TRBJ2-5; 13 bases map to TRBD2. The ends lost 4 bases at V and 5 bases at J; junction bases unmatched: 8. Germline V CDR1 and CDR2: SGHKS, YYEKEE (reference sequence). The CDR3 sequence is 16 residues long. The CDR3 sequence: CASSLRTSGRGETQYF. CDR3 nucleotide sequence: TGTGCCAGCAGCCTACGGACTAGCGGGAGAGGTGAGACCCAGTACTTC.

The chain has TRBV7-9 and TRBJ2-1; D is uncertain. The CDR3 is 12 amino acids. Germline-derived CDR1 and CDR2 are SEHNR and FQNEAQ (reference sequence). Trimming took 5 bases from V and 7 from J, leaving 9 bases between them. The CDR3 loop is CASSKDGNEQFF. CDR3 sequence (DNA): TGTGCCAGCAGCAAGGACGGAAATGAGCAGTTCTTC.

V gene TRBV15 combines with J gene TRBJ2-7; 9 bases align to TRBD1. Germline-derived CDR1 and CDR2 are LNHNV and YYDKDF (reference sequence). V was clipped by 0 bases and J by 3 bases; unmatched bases: 6. The length of the CDR3 is 16 residues. The CDR3 DNA reads TGTGCCACCAGCAGAGAACGGACAGGGGCCGGCTACGAGCAGTACTTC. Its translation: CATSRERTGAGYEQYF.

The V and J genes are TRBV29-1 and TRBJ2-5; perhaps D is TRBD1 or TRBD2 (7 bases each). V lost 8 bases and J lost 5, with 15 bases in between. Germline lookup yields CDR1 SQVTM and CDR2 ANQGSEA. This CDR3 has 12 residues. The CDR3 sequence is CSSRQGGETQYF. The CDR3 coding sequence is TGCAGCTCGCGACAGGGAGGGGAGACCCAGTACTTC.

The chain recombines TRBV27 with TRBJ2-7; D gene ambiguous. The CDR3 contains 15 residues. V was shortened by 3 bases and J by 1 base, with 13 bases between the two germline ends. Germline CDR1 MNHEY, CDR2 SMNVEV (reference sequence). CDR3 DNA sequence: TGTGCCAGCAGTTTGGTCCTGGGTGGGTCCTACGAGCAGTACTTC. Translating it yields CASSLVLGGSYEQYF.

The chain carries TRBV5-6 and TRBJ2-1; weak D call: TRBD2 (5 bases). The V gene lost 0 bases and the J gene lost 1 base, with 17 bases spanning the gap. CDR1 SGHDT and CDR2 YYEEEE come from the germline V gene. The CDR3 loop spans 18 amino acids. The CDR3 spells CASSLAYAGARSYNEQFF. In DNA form, the CDR3 reads TGTGCCAGCAGCTTGGCCTACGCGGGCGCCCGGTCCTACAATGAGCAGTTCTTC.